The TCR beta chain under discussion was sequenced for a study of neurological immune-mediated disorders. Study-wide results and limits: HTLV-1-associated myelopathy had the most TCR clonal expansion, while multiple sclerosis had the least, a level that fell below healthy controls. Across subjects, no CDR3 amino acid sequence appeared in expanded clones of more than one subject, a finding that suggested private repertoires in all groups.

V gave up 8 bases and J gave up 1 base; unmatched junction bases: 14. This CDR3 is built from 17 residues. Germline V gives CDR1 LNHDA, CDR2 SQIVND (reference sequence). Input was more than 800,000 sorted T cells, either CD4+ or CD8+. Synthesis of cDNA used 5'RACE (with 10-nucleotide random UMIs). From the 5' RACE reads, TCRdb called clonotypes with MiXCR, one entry per CDR3 protein. The sample records 40,000 or so distinct CDR3 sequences, approximately 5% being singletons. In this sample, this clonotype turned up many times. Its antigen is not known. This chain connects TRBV19 to TRBJ2-1, with 7 bases that match TRBD2. The TCR was taken from a man younger than 35 in good health. The specimen was CD4+ T cells from blood. The CDR3 DNA follows: TGTGCCAGTCGATCCACTTGGGGGGGAAGTTCCTACAATGAGCAGTTCTTC. It yields the protein CASRSTWGGSSYNEQFF.